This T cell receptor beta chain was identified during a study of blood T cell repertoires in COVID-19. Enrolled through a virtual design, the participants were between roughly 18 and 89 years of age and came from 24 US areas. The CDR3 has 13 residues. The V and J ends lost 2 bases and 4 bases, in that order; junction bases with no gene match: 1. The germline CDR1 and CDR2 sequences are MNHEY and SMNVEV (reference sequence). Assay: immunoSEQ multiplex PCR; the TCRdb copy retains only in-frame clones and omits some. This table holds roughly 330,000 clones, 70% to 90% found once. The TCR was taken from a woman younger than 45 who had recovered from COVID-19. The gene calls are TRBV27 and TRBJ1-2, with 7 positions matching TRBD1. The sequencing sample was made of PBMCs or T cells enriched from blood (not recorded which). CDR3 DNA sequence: TGTGCCAGCAGTTTACGACAGGGCTATGGCTACACCTTC. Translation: CASSLRQGYGYTF.